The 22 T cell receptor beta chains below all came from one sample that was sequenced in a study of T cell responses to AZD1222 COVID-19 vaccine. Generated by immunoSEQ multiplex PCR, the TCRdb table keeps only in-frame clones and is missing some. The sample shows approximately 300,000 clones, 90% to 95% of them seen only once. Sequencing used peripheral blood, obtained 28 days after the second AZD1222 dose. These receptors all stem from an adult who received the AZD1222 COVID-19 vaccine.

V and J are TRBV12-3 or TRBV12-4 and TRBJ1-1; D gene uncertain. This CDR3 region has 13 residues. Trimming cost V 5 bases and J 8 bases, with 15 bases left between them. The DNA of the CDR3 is TGTGCCAGCAGTCTGACGGAGCTTTTAGAAGCTTTCTTT. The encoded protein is CASSLTELLEAFF.

CDR3 DNA sequence: TGCGCCAGCAGCTTACACAGTACCGACAATTCACCCCTCCACTTT. Translating it yields CASSLHSTDNSPLHF. This chain joins TRBV5-1 and TRBJ1-6; no clear D. This CDR3 comprises 15 residues. Germline loops: CDR1 SGHRS, CDR2 YFSETQ. Trimming removed 2 bases from V and 7 bases from J, with 13 bases in between.

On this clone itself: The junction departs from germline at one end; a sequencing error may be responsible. CDR3 in amino acids: CASGLKEGLSF. The CDR3 nucleotides read TGTGCTAGTGGTTTGAAGGAGGGACTTTCTTTT. The V gene is TRBV12-5, the J gene TRBJ1-1, with a weak D call TRBD1 (5 bases). CDR3 length equals 11 residues. Germline lookup yields CDR1 LGHNT and CDR2 FRNRAP.

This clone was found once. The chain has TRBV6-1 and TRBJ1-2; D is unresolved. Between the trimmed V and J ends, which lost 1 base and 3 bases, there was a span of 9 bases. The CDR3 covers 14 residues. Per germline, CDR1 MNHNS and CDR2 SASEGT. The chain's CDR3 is CASSEEEVYYGYTF. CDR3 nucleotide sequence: TGTGCCAGCAGTGAAGAAGAGGTTTACTATGGCTACACCTTC.

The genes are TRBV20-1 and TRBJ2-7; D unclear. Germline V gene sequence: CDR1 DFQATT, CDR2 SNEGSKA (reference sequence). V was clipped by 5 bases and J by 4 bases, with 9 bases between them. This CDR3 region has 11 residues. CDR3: CSAYDIYEQYF. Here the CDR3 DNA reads TGCAGTGCTTACGACATATACGAGCAGTACTTC.

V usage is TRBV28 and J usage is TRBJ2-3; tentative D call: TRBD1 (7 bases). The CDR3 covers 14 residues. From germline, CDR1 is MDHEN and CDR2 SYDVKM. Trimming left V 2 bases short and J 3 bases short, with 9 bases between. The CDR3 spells CASSLQGGTDTQYF. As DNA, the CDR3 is TGTGCCAGCAGTTTACAGGGGGGTACAGATACGCAGTATTTT.

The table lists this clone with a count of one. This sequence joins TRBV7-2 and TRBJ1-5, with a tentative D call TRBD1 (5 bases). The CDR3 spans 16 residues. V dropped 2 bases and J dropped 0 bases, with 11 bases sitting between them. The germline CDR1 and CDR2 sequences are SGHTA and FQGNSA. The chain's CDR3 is CASSLQWGYSNQPQHF. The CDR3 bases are TGTGCCAGCAGCTTACAATGGGGCTATAGCAATCAGCCCCAGCATTTT.

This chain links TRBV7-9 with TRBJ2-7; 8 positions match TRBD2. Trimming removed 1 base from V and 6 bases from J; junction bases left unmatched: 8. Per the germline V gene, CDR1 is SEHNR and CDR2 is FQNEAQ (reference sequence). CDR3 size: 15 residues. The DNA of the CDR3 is TGTGCCAGCAGCTTAGGGGGCGGGAGGAGATCCGAGCAGTACTTC. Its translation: CASSLGGGRRSEQYF.

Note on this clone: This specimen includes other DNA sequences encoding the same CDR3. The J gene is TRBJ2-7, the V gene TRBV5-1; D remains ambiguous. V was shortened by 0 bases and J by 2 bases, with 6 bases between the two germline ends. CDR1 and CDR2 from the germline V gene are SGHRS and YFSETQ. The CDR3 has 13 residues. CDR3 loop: CASSLAGTYEQYF. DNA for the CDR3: TGCGCCAGCAGCTTGGCAGGCACCTACGAGCAGTACTTC.

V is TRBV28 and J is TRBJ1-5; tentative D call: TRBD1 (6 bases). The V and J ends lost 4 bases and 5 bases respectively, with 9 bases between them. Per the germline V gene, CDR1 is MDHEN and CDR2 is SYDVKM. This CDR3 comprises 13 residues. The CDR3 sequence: CASSSGQYQPQHF. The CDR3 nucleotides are TGTGCCAGCAGTTCTGGACAGTATCAGCCCCAGCATTTT.

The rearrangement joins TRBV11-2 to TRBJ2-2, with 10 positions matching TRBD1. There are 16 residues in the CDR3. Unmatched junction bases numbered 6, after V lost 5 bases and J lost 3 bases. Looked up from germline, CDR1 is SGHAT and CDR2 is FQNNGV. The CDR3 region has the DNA TGTGCCAGCAGCCGTCCGGGACAGGGGTACACCGGGGAGCTGTTTTTT. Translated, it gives CASSRPGQGYTGELFF.

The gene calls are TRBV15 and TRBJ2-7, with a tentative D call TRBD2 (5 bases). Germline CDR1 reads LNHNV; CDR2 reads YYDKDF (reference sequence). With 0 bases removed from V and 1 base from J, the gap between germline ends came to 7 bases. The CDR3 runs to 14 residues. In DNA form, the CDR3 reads TGTGCCACCAGCAGAGATGCGGGTTCCTACGAGCAGTACTTC. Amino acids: CATSRDAGSYEQYF.

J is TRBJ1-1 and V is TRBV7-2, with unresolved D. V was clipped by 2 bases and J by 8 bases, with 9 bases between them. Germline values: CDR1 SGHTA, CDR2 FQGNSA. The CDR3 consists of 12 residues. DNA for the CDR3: TGTGCCAGCAGCTTAAATGGTGTGGAAGCTTTCTTT. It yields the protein CASSLNGVEAFF. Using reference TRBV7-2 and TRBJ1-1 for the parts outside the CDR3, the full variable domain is GAGVSQSPSNKVTEKGKDVELRCDPISGHTALYWYRQSLGQGLEFLIYFQGNSAPDKSGLPSDRFSAERTGGSVSTLTIQRTQQEDSAVYLCASSLNGVEAFFGQGTRLTVV.

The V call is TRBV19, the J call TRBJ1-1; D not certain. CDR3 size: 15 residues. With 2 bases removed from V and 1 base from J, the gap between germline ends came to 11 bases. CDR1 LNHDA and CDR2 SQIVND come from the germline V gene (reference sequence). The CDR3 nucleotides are TGTGCCAGTAGTATACGACACTTGGGGAACACTGAAGCTTTCTTT. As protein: CASSIRHLGNTEAFF.

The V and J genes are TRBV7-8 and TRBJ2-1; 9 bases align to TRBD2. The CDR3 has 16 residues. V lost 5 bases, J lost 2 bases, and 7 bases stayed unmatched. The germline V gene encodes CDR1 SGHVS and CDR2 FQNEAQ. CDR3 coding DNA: TGTGCCAGCAGCGATATGGGACTAGCCCCCTACAATGAGCAGTTCTTC. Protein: CASSDMGLAPYNEQFF.

CDR3 amino acids: CASSMTSGRGEQYF. In nucleotides, the CDR3 is TGCGCCAGCAGCATGACTAGCGGGAGAGGAGAGCAGTACTTC. The rearrangement uses TRBV5-1 and TRBJ2-7; 12 bases are shared with TRBD2. The CDR3 contains 14 residues. Losses at the gene ends were 4 bases for V and 7 bases for J; bases not matched to a gene: 6. Germline V gene lookup returns CDR1 SGHRS and CDR2 YFSETQ. The complete variable domain, with remaining parts taken from reference TRBV5-1 and TRBJ2-7, reads KAGVTQTPRYLIKTRGQQVTLSCSPISGHRSVSWYQQTPGQGLQFLFEYFSETQRNKGNFPGRFSGRQFSNSRSEMNVSTLELGDSALYLCASSMTSGRGEQYFGPGTRLTVT.

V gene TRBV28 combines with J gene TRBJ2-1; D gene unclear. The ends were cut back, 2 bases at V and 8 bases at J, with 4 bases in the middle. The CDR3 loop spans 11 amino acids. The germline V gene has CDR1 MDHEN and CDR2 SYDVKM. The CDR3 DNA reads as TGTGCCAGCAGTTTAAGGTATGAGCAGTTCTTC. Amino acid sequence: CASSLRYEQFF.

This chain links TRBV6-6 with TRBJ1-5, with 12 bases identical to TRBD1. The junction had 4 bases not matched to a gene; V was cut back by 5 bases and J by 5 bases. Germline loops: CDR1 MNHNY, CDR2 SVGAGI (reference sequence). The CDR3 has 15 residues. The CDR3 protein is CASSLGTGGYQPQHF. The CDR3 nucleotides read TGTGCCAGCAGTCTCGGGACAGGGGGCTATCAGCCCCAGCATTTT.

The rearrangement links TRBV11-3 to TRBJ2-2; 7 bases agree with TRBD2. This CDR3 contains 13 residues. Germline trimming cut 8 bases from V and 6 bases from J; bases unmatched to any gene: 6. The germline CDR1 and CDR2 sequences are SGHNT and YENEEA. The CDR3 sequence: CASGPGGSGELFF. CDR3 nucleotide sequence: TGTGCCAGCGGGCCCGGGGGGTCCGGGGAGCTGTTTTTT.

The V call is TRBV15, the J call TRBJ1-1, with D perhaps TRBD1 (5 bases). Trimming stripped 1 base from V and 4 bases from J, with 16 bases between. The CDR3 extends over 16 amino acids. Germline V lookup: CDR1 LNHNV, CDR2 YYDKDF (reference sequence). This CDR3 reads CATSRGGGVPSTEAFF. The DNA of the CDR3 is TGTGCCACCAGCAGAGGGGGGGGAGTACCGAGCACTGAAGCTTTCTTT.

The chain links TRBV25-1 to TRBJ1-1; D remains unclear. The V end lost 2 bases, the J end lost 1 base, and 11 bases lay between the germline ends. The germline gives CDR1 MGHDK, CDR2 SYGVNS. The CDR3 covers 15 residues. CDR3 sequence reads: CASSEKVGKNTEAFF. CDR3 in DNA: TGTGCCAGCAGTGAAAAAGTAGGAAAGAACACTGAAGCTTTCTTT.

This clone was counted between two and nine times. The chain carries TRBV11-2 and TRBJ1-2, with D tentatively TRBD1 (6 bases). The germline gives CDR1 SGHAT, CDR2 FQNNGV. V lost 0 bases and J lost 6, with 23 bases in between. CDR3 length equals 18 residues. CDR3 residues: CASSLDWNRAASINGYTF. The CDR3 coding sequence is TGTGCCAGCAGCTTAGATTGGAACAGGGCCGCGTCGATTAATGGCTACACCTTC.